The next 19 T cell receptor beta chains were all read from a single sample in a study of early T cells in non-severe SARS-CoV-2 infection. TCRdb re-derived calls from the 5' RACE reads in MiXCR, one entry per CDR3 protein. The sample lists 40,000 to 60,000 distinct CDR3 sequences; about 12% were seen once. Source material: whole blood. These receptor sequences come from an adult who was a healthcare worker with PCR-confirmed SARS-CoV-2 infection or an uninfected control (not recorded which).

This clonotype came up many times. The chain carries TRBV7-9 and TRBJ2-2; D gene ambiguous. V shed 1 base and J shed 7 bases, with 10 bases lying between them. Germline V lookup: CDR1 SEHNR, CDR2 FQNEAQ (reference sequence). This CDR3 comprises 14 residues. CDR3 nucleotide sequence: TGTGCCAGCAGCTTAGGAGCAGTTGGCGGGGAGCTGTTTTTT. Translated: CASSLGAVGGELFF.

This clonotype occurred a few times. The V gene is TRBV3-1, the J gene TRBJ2-7; D might be TRBD2 (5 bases). V lost 6 bases, J lost 7 bases, and 10 bases lay in between. The CDR3 is 11 amino acids. The germline CDR1 and CDR2 sequences are LGHDT and YNNKEL (reference sequence). The CDR3 spells CASRDGGEQYF. CDR3 bases: TGTGCCAGCAGGGACGGCGGGGAGCAGTACTTC.

This clonotype was recorded many times. This chain links TRBV19 with TRBJ2-1, with TRBD2 identical over 10 bases. After removal of 3 bases from V and 7 bases from J, the junction contained 9 bases not matched to a gene. CDR3 length equals 16 residues. Germline V gene sequence: CDR1 LNHDA, CDR2 SQIVND (reference sequence). The CDR3 protein is CASSISAGGPLNEQFF. The CDR3 DNA is TGTGCCAGTAGTATCTCAGCGGGAGGGCCACTGAATGAGCAGTTCTTC.

The chain is built from TRBV11-1 and TRBJ2-7; D is unclear. From germline, CDR1 is SGHAT and CDR2 FQDESV (reference sequence). The CDR3 is 15 amino acids. With 1 base removed from V and 0 bases from J, the gap between germline ends came to 10 bases. The CDR3 loop reads CASSLGAEFSYEQYF. The CDR3 DNA is TGTGCCAGCAGCTTAGGGGCGGAATTCTCCTACGAGCAGTACTTC.

This clonotype was picked up many times. This rearrangement joins TRBV4-3 to TRBJ1-3; D gene uncertain. The germline V gene encodes CDR1 LGHNA and CDR2 YSLEER. Between the trimmed V and J ends, which lost 1 base and 0 bases, there was a span of 10 bases. This CDR3 is 16 amino acids long. CDR3 nucleotides: TGCGCCAGCAGCCAAGGGGTCCCCCACTCTGGAAACACCATATATTTT. Translating it yields CASSQGVPHSGNTIYF.

In this sample, this clonotype turned up a few times. The chain recombines TRBV29-1 with TRBJ2-7; D is perhaps TRBD1 (6 bases). CDR1 is SQVTM and CDR2 is ANQGSEA in the germline V gene. Trimming left V 8 bases short and J 5 bases short, with 16 bases between. This CDR3 is 12 amino acids long. CDR3 loop: CSPPGDRDEQYF. CDR3 DNA: TGCAGCCCCCCAGGGGATCGGGACGAGCAGTACTTC.

The CDR3 here is CASSRREGLDEQFF. Here the CDR3 DNA reads TGTGCCAGCAGCCGGAGGGAGGGCCTGGATGAGCAGTTCTTC. This sequence joins TRBV9 and TRBJ2-1; 7 bases fit TRBD2. CDR1 and CDR2 (germline): SGDLS, YYNGEE. The length of the CDR3 is 14 residues. Germline trimming cut 4 bases from V and 8 bases from J; bases unmatched to any gene: 9.

V usage is TRBV12-3 or TRBV12-4 and J usage is TRBJ2-2, with 8 positions matching TRBD1. V shed 0 bases and J 6 bases; nucleotides not matched to a gene: 3. This CDR3 is built from 15 residues. The CDR3 region is CASSLATGAPGELFF. CDR3 in DNA: TGTGCCAGCAGTTTAGCGACAGGGGCTCCCGGGGAGCTGTTTTTT.

The V and J genes are TRBV29-1 and TRBJ2-2; unclear D gene. The V and J ends lost 4 bases and 0 bases respectively, with 6 bases between them. This CDR3 comprises 13 residues. The germline CDR1 and CDR2 sequences are SQVTM and ANQGSEA. CDR3 in DNA: TGCAGCGTTGTAGCTTCGAACACCGGGGAGCTGTTTTTT. Protein sequence: CSVVASNTGELFF.

In its sample, this clonotype was seen a few times. The V and J genes are TRBV14 and TRBJ2-1; D may be TRBD2 (6 bases). The CDR3 has 15 residues. Trimming stripped 1 base from V and 6 bases from J, with 13 bases between. Germline CDR1 SGHDN, CDR2 FVKESK. The CDR3: CASSQGGARRNEQFF. Here the CDR3 DNA reads TGTGCCAGCAGCCAAGGCGGGGCCCGCCGCAATGAGCAGTTCTTC.

Concerning this clonotype itself: This clone may be a read error of a much larger clone one base away. The genes are TRBV20-1 and TRBJ2-1; TRBD2 agrees at 7 bases. The CDR3 is made up of 12 amino acids. Losses at the gene ends were 6 bases for V and 8 bases for J; bases not matched to a gene: 7. CDR1 and CDR2 (germline): DFQATT, SNEGSKA (reference sequence). CDR3 loop: CSAGDYGHEQFF. The CDR3 region has the DNA TGCAGTGCAGGGGACTACGGACATGAGCAGTTCTTC.

This clonotype came up many times. Written as DNA, the CDR3 is TGCGCCAGCAGCTCCGGACAGGGGGCGAGGCACGAGCAGTACTTC. It codes for CASSSGQGARHEQYF. The V and J genes are TRBV5-1 and TRBJ2-7; 11 nucleotides match TRBD1. V lost 3 bases to trimming and J lost 5 bases; unmatched junction nucleotides: 7. Germline lookup yields CDR1 SGHRS and CDR2 YFSETQ. This CDR3 has 15 residues. The full variable domain, rest sourced from reference TRBV5-1 and TRBJ2-7, is KAGVTQTPRYLIKTRGQQVTLSCSPISGHRSVSWYQQTPGQGLQFLFEYFSETQRNKGNFPGRFSGRQFSNSRSEMNVSTLELGDSALYLCASSSGQGARHEQYFGPGTRLTVT.

In its sample, this clonotype was seen a few times. This chain joins TRBV6-1 and TRBJ2-5; possible D gene TRBD1, 6 bases. V shed 4 bases and J shed 4 bases, with 13 bases lying between them. This CDR3 is built from 14 residues. CDR1 and CDR2 (germline): MNHNS, SASEGT. The CDR3 loop is CASSVQGIAETQYF. The CDR3, as DNA: TGTGCCAGCAGTGTACAGGGTATTGCAGAGACCCAGTACTTC.

This chain joins TRBV5-4 and TRBJ2-5; the D gene is possibly TRBD2 (5 bases). The ends were cut back, 4 bases at V and 3 bases at J, with 10 bases in the middle. Germline CDR1 is SGHNT and CDR2 is YYREEE (reference sequence). This CDR3 region has 13 residues. CDR3: CASSIPGKETQYF. DNA of the CDR3: TGTGCCAGCAGCATCCCGGGGAAAGAGACCCAGTACTTC.

This chain connects TRBV11-3 to TRBJ2-1; possibly TRBD2 for D (5 bases). V dropped 6 bases and J dropped 8 bases, with 8 bases sitting between them. The CDR3 covers 11 residues. CDR1 is SGHNT and CDR2 is YENEEA in the germline V gene. CDR3 sequence: CASRNGDEQFF. DNA for the CDR3: TGTGCCAGCAGGAACGGGGATGAGCAGTTCTTC.

This clonotype has a count of ten or more. The gene calls are TRBV29-1 and TRBJ1-2; D gene ambiguous. V was pared by 6 bases and J by 3 bases, with 8 bases between. The CDR3 totals 11 residues. Germline V gene data show CDR1 as SQVTM and CDR2 as ANQGSEA. As DNA, the CDR3 is TGCAGCGTGATGACGGACTATGGCTACACCTTC. Translation: CSVMTDYGYTF.

This clonotype was counted a few times. This chain joins TRBV20-1 and TRBJ2-1; 14 bases map to TRBD2. Germline CDR1 DFQATT, CDR2 SNEGSKA (reference sequence). V gave up 5 bases and J gave up 1 base; unmatched junction bases: 7. The CDR3 is made up of 17 amino acids. Written as DNA, the CDR3 is TGCAGTGCTCAAGGGACTAGCGGGAGTCTGTCCTACAATGAGCAGTTCTTC. Protein: CSAQGTSGSLSYNEQFF.

The table lists this clonotype with a few counts. The J gene is TRBJ2-5, the V gene TRBV20-1; 7 nucleotides match TRBD1. CDR1 and CDR2 from the germline V gene are DFQATT and SNEGSKA (reference sequence). The trim removed 0 bases at V and 2 bases at J, leaving 6 bases unmatched. The CDR3 loop spans 15 amino acids. In DNA form, the CDR3 reads TGCAGTGCTAGAGATCAGGACAGGCGGCAAGAGACCCAGTACTTC. It yields the protein CSARDQDRRQETQYF.

The sample holds many counts of this clonotype. CDR3 loop: CASSGTAYNEQFF. The CDR3 nucleotides read TGTGCCAGCAGTGGGACAGCCTACAATGAGCAGTTCTTC. The J gene is TRBJ2-1, the V gene TRBV11-2, with 7 bases matching TRBD1. This CDR3 is 13 amino acids long. V dropped 6 bases and J dropped 2; count of bases not matched to a gene: 1. The V gene's germline CDR1 is SGHAT and CDR2 FQNNGV.